This TCR beta chain was sequenced in a study of cytomegalovirus exposure and HLA in healthy donors. As regards this clone: Its cognate antigen is unknown.

With 6 bases clipped from V and 1 base from J, the junction kept 10 bases outside the gene matches. CDR1 is LNHDA and CDR2 is SQIVND in the germline V gene (reference sequence). The CDR3 covers 17 residues. Study results and caveats: In vitro data verified a few CMV-associated chains as specific for CMV antigens. The records held CMV serostatus as the only immune exposure information. Accounts indicate the classifier identified cytomegalovirus status with strong specificity and sensitivity. In a later analysis, a genetic analysis reported fewer productive-TCR N-insertions in an Asian-associated ancestry cluster than the cohort average.

Primers: 60 Vbeta forward and 13 Jbeta reverse. Profiling relied on immunoSEQ multiplex PCR, and the TCRdb table lists in-frame clones only, not all of them. The table has about 150,000 clones, about four fifths seen once. The chain couples TRBV19 to TRBJ2-1; 9 bases agree with TRBD2. The sample consisted of PBMCs. The receptor comes from a woman between 40 and 50 years old in good health and CMV-seropositive. The CDR3 spells CASSPVAGVRSYNEQFF. For the CDR3, the DNA is TGTGCCAGTAGCCCGGTAGCGGGAGTAAGGTCCTACAATGAGCAGTTCTTC. The full variable domain, completed using reference TRBV19 and TRBJ2-1, is DGGITQSPKYLFRKEGQNVTLSCEQNLNHDAMYWYRQDPGQGLRLIYYSQIVNDFQKGDIAEGYSVSREKKESFPLTVTSAQKNPTAFYLCASSPVAGVRSYNEQFFGPGTRLTVL.